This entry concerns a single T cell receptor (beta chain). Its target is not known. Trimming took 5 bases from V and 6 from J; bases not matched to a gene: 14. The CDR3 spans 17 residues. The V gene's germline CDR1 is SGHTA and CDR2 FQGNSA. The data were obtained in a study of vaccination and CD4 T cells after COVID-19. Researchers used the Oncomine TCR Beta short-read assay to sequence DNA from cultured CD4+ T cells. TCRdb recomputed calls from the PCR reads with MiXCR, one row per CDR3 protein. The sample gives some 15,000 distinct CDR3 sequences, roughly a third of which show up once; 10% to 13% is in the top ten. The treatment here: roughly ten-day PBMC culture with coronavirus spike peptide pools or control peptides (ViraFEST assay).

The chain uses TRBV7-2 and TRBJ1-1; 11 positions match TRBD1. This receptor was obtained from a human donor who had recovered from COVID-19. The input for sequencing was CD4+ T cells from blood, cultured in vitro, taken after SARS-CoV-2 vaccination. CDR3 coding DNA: TGTGCCAGCAGCCTAGACGGGACAGGGGGTAAAACCTCTGAAGCTTTCTTT. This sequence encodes CASSLDGTGGKTSEAFF.